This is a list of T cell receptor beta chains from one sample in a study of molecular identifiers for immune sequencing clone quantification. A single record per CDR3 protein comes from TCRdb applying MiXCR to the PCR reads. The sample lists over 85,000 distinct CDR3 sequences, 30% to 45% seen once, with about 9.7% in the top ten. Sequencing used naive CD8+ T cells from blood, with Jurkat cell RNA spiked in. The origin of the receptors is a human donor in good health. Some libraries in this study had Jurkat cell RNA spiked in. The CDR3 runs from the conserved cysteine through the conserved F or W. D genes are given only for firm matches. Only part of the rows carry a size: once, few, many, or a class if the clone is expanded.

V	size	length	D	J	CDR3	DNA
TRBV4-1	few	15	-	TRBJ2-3	CASSQDYSTSDTQYF	TGCGCCAGCAGCCAAGATTACTCTACATCAGATACGCAGTATTTT
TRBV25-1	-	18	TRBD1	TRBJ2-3	CASSDRDRDLPPTDTQYF	TGTGCCAGCAGTGACCGGGACAGGGATCTCCCGCCCACAGATACGCAGTATTTT
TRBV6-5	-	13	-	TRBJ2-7	CASSYSGGHEQYF	TGTGCCAGCAGTTACTCGGGGGGACACGAGCAGTACTTC
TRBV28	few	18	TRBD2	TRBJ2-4	CASSFPSGTRSAKNIQYF	TGTGCCAGCAGTTTCCCTAGCGGGACCAGGAGCGCCAAAAACATTCAGTACTTC
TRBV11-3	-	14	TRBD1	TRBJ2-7	CASRDRERSYEQYF	TGTGCCAGCAGGGACAGGGAAAGATCCTACGAGCAGTACTTC
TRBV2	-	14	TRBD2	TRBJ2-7	CASSEVAGGDEQYF	TGTGCCAGCAGTGAAGTCGCGGGAGGAGATGAGCAGTACTTC
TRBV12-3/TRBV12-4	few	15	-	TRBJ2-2	CASSLPRADTGELFF	TGTGCCAGCAGTTTACCGCGGGCTGACACCGGGGAGCTGTTTTTT
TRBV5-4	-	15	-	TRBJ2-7	CASSLTGGTGDEQYF	TGTGCCAGCAGCTTGACCGGGGGCACAGGGGACGAGCAGTACTTC
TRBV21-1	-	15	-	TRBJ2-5	CASSKDPGIQETQYF	TGTGCCAGCAGCAAAGATCCGGGCATCCAAGAGACCCAGTACTTC
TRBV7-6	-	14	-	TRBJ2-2	CASSFLRNTGELFF	TGTGCCAGCAGCTTTTTGCGAAACACCGGGGAGCTGTTTTTT
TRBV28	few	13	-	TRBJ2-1	CASTPRTGYEQFF	TGTGCCAGCACCCCACGCACGGGGTATGAGCAGTTCTTC
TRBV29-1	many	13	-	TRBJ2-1	CSGYSASYNEQFF	TGCAGCGGGTATAGCGCGTCCTACAATGAGCAGTTCTTC
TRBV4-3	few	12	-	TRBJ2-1	CASSQDAWPSVF	TGCGCCAGCAGCCAAGACGCCTGGCCTTCGGTCTTC
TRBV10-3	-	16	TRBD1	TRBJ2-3	CAISEWDRGRTDTQYF	TGTGCCATCAGTGAGTGGGACAGGGGGCGAACAGATACGCAGTATTTT
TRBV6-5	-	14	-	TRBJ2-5	CASNTPRPDGTQYF	TGTGCCAGCAACACGCCTCGGCCCGACGGGACCCAGTACTTC
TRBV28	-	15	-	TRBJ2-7	CASRPTPALDYEQYF	TGTGCCAGCAGACCGACTCCGGCTTTGGACTACGAGCAGTACTTC
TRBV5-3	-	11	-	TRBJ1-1	CASSLCAEAFF	TGTGCCAGCAGCTTGTGTGCTGAAGCTTTCTTT
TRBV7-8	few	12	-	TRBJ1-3	CATRGDRATIYF	TGTGCCACCCGGGGAGACAGAGCCACCATATATTTT
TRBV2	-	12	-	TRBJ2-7	CASSDRVYEQYF	TGTGCCAGCAGTGACAGGGTCTACGAGCAGTACTTC
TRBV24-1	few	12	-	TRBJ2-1	CATSDLAYEQFF	TGTGCCACCAGTGATTTGGCCTATGAGCAGTTCTTC
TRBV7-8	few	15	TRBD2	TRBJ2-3	CASNVGGSIPDTQYF	TGTGCCAGCAACGTAGGCGGGAGTATCCCAGATACGCAGTATTTT
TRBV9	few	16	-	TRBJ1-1	CASSDFTGLPNTEAFF	TGTGCCAGCAGCGATTTTACAGGGCTCCCGAACACTGAAGCTTTCTTT
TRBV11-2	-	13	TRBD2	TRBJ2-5	CASSPSGRKTQYF	TGTGCCAGCAGCCCCAGCGGGAGAAAGACCCAGTACTTC
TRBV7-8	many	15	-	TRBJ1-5	CASSRTGYSNQPQHF	TGTGCCAGCAGCCGCACAGGGTATAGCAATCAGCCCCAGCATTTT
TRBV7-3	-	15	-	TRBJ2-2	CVSSLKGGRSGELFF	TGTGTCAGCAGCTTAAAAGGGGGTCGATCCGGGGAGCTGTTTTTT
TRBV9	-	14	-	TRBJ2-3	CARCPGSYTDTQYF	TGTGCCCGCTGCCCAGGGTCTTACACAGATACGCAGTATTTT
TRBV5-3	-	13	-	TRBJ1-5	CASSKHPVSPQHF	TGTGCCAGCAGCAAACACCCGGTGTCCCCCCAGCATTTT
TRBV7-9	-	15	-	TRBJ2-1	CASILGALVADEQFF	TGTGCCAGCATCCTGGGCGCCCTGGTGGCCGATGAGCAGTTCTTC
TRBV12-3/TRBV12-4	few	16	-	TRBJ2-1	CASSLALTGTYNEQFF	TGTGCCAGCAGTTTAGCGCTTACAGGGACCTACAATGAGCAGTTCTTC
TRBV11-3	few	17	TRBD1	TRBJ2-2	CASSLDLTGENTGELFF	TGTGCCAGCAGCTTAGATCTTACAGGGGAGAACACCGGGGAGCTGTTTTTT
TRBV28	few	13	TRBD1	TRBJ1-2	CASSPDRGHGYTF	TGTGCCAGCAGCCCGGACAGGGGACACGGCTACACCTTC
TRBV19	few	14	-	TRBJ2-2	CASSAGRNTGELFF	TGTGCCAGTAGTGCGGGACGGAACACCGGGGAGCTGTTTTTT
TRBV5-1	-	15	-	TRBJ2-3	CASSLYSANTDTQLF	TGCGCCAGCAGCTTGTATTCTGCCAACACAGATACGCAGTTATTT
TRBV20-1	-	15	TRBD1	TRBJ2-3	CSASKSDRVTDTQYF	TGCAGTGCTAGCAAATCCGACAGGGTCACAGATACGCAGTATTTT
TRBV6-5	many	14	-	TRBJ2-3	CASSYRGGTDTQYF	TGTGCCAGCAGTTACAGGGGCGGCACAGATACGCAGTATTTT
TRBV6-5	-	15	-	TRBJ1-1	CASSLAPGQGTEAFF	TGTGCCAGTTCCCTCGCGCCAGGCCAGGGGACTGAAGCTTTCTTT
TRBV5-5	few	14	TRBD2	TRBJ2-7	CASSLWRGAYEQYF	TGTGCCAGCAGCTTGTGGCGGGGGGCCTACGAGCAGTACTTC
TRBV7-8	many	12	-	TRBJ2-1	CASSSTFNEQFF	TGTGCCAGCAGCTCAACCTTCAATGAGCAGTTCTTC
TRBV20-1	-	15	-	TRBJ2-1	CSARDPGPFGYEQFF	TGCAGTGCTAGAGACCCCGGGCCCTTTGGCTACGAGCAGTTCTTC
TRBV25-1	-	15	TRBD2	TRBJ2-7	CASSENPNGGDEQYF	TGTGCCAGCAGTGAAAACCCCAACGGGGGGGACGAGCAGTACTTC
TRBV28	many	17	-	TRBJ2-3	CASSTPEEGPSTDTQYF	TGTGCCAGCAGTACACCCGAGGAAGGGCCTAGCACAGATACGCAGTATTTT
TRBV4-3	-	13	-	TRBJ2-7	CASSQGVRYEQYF	TGCGCCAGCAGCCAAGGTGTGAGGTACGAGCAGTACTTC
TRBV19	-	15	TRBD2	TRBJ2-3	CASSFGTRGTDTQYF	TGTGCCAGTAGTTTCGGGACTAGGGGCACAGATACGCAGTATTTT
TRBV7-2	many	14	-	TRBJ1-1	CASSSLPFGGEAFF	TGTGCCAGCAGTTCCCTCCCTTTTGGGGGTGAAGCTTTCTTT
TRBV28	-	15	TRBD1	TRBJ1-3	CASSGQGRGGNTKYF	TGTGCCAGCAGTGGACAGGGAAGGGGTGGAAACACCAAATATTTT
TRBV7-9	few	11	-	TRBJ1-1	CASTGRFEAFF	TGTGCCAGCACGGGCAGGTTTGAAGCTTTCTTT
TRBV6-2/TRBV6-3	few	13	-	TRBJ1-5	CASKKGGNQPQHF	TGTGCCAGCAAGAAGGGGGGCAATCAGCCCCAGCATTTT
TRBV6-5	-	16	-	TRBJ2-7	CASSYSIGSNSYEQYF	TGTGCCAGCAGTTACTCGATCGGCAGCAACTCCTACGAGCAGTACTTC
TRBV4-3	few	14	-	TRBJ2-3	CASSLRRHTDTQYF	TGCGCCAGCAGCCTACGTCGGCACACAGATACGCAGTATTTT
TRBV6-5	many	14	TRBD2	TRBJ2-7	CASRGLAAAFEQYF	TGTGCCAGCAGAGGACTAGCCGCAGCTTTCGAGCAGTACTTC
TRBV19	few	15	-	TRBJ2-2	CASSILGLTTGELFF	TGTGCCAGTAGTATTTTAGGTCTTACCACCGGGGAGCTGTTTTTT
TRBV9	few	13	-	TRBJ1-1	CASSEGTETEAFF	TGTGCCAGCAGCGAGGGGACCGAGACTGAAGCTTTCTTT
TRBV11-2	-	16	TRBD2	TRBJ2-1	CASSSIGTSNYNEQFF	TGTGCCAGCAGCTCTATAGGGACTAGCAATTACAATGAGCAGTTCTTC